This T cell receptor beta chain originates from a study of human T cells and chemical hapten exposure. The overall study: TCR yield per sample varied, mainly due to pooled library volumes.

Study-wide results and limits: TCRs at a frequency above 1 in 1000 stayed unchanged with DPC sensitization.

Individual cDNA molecules had unique molecular identifiers attached to them by the library. TCRdb re-analysed the 5' RACE reads in MiXCR, keeping a single row per CDR3 protein. The sample shows under 100,000 distinct CDR3 sequences, roughly 15% of them seen only once. This clonotype was counted between two and nine times. The antigen is not known. V was trimmed by 2 bases and J by 6 bases, leaving 18 bases between them. The CDR3 is 16 amino acids. Germline V gives CDR1 SGHDN, CDR2 FVKESK. Extraction yielded total RNA from whole blood (unfractionated). The receptor was isolated from a female donor in good health. The chain recombines TRBV14 with TRBJ2-3; no clear D. The CDR3: CASSQKPGPPLDTQYF. The CDR3 DNA sequence: TGTGCCAGCAGCCAAAAACCGGGCCCTCCCTTGGATACGCAGTATTTT.